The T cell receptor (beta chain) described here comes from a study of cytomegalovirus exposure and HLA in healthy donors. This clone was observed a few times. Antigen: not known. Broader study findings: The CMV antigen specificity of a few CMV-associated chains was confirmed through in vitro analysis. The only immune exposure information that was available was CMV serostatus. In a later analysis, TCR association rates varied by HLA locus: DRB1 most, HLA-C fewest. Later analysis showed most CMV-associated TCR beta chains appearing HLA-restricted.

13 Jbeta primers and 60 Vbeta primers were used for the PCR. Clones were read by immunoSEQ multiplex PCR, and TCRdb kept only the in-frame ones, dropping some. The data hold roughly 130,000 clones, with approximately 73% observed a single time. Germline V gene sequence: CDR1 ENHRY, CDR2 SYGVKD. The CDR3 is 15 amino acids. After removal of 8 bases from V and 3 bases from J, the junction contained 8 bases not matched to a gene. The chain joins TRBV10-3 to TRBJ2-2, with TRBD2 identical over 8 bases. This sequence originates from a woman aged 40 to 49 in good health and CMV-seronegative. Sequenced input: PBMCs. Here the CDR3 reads CAIRRSGGHTGELFF. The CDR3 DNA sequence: TGTGCCATCCGCAGGAGCGGGGGACACACCGGGGAGCTGTTTTTT.